This paragraph covers one T cell receptor (beta chain) sequence. Allocation to cohorts depended on clinical history reported by the participants. This sample stems from a study of blood T cell repertoires in COVID-19. In the study overall: Some COVID-19 samples were acute and others convalescent; all came from the United States, Italy and Spain.

Germline V gene data show CDR1 as LNHDA and CDR2 as SQIVND (reference sequence). V lost 0 bases to trimming and J lost 7 bases, with 10 bases between them. The CDR3 covers 14 residues. Sequenced by immunoSEQ multiplex PCR; TCRdb stores in-frame clones only, minus some. The sample includes about 200,000 clones, more than 75% of them seen just once. The chain links TRBV19 to TRBJ1-5, with D tentatively TRBD1 (5 bases). Sequencing used PBMCs or T cells enriched from blood (not recorded which). This TCR derives from a woman between 45 and 60 years old with acute COVID-19. CDR3 bases: TGTGCCAGTAGTATAGATCGTCGGGGGCAGCCCCAGCATTTT. Its protein product is CASSIDRRGQPQHF.